Shown below are 16 T cell receptor beta chains from a single sample sequenced in a study of shared clonotypes between healthy human individuals. Measured with immunoSEQ multiplex PCR; TCRdb has only the in-frame clones, and not every one. The repertoire holds over a million clones, with about 84% as singletons. The sequenced material came from memory CD4+ T cells from PBMCs. As for subset: CD45RA-negative fraction. These receptors were collected from a man aged 18 to 29 in good health. Some clones in this sample may be carry-over from other donors' samples.

The chain couples TRBV7-9 to TRBJ2-2; 11 bases are a match to TRBD2. This CDR3 is 16 amino acids long. The trim removed 5 bases at V and 3 bases at J, leaving 5 bases unmatched. Germline values: CDR1 SEHNR, CDR2 FQNEAQ (reference sequence). The CDR3 loop is CASSTSGRGYTGELFF. CDR3 DNA sequence: TGTGCCAGCAGCACTAGCGGGAGAGGGTACACCGGGGAGCTGTTTTTT.

This chain joins TRBV5-4 and TRBJ1-2, with TRBD1 as a possible D gene (6 bases). Germline V gives CDR1 SGHNT, CDR2 YYREEE (reference sequence). Trimming cost V 3 bases and J 7 bases, with 16 bases left between them. This CDR3 is 14 amino acids long. CDR3 DNA: TGTGCCAGCAGCTGGCCGGGGGCTAATCCTGGCTACACCTTC. This encodes CASSWPGANPGYTF.

DNA for the CDR3: TGCAGCGCCGGAGGGGCAGGGGAGATCTACAATGAGCAGTTCTTC. Encoded protein: CSAGGAGEIYNEQFF. V is TRBV29-1 and J is TRBJ2-1; D is tentatively TRBD1 or TRBD2 (6 bases each). V was pared by 7 bases and J by 3 bases, with 19 bases between. The V gene's germline CDR1 is SQVTM and CDR2 ANQGSEA. This CDR3 comprises 15 residues.

This rearrangement joins TRBV7-8 to TRBJ2-1, with 8 positions matching TRBD1. CDR1 is SGHVS, CDR2 FQNEAQ, per germline. This CDR3 is built from 14 residues. After removal of 5 bases from V and 9 bases from J, the junction contained 9 bases not matched to a gene. CDR3 sequence (DNA): TGTGCCAGCAGCCCCGGGACAGGTGCCACTGAGCAGTTCTTC. Translated, it gives CASSPGTGATEQFF.

This clone was recorded many times. The chain links TRBV5-1 to TRBJ2-2; D is possibly TRBD1 (6 bases). Between the trimmed V and J ends, which lost 3 bases and 3 bases, there was a span of 12 bases. This CDR3 has 15 residues. CDR1 and CDR2 (germline): SGHRS, YFSETQ. CDR3 sequence: CASSWDAGDTGELFF. The CDR3 DNA sequence: TGCGCCAGCAGCTGGGACGCAGGGGACACCGGGGAGCTGTTTTTT.

This clone showed up just a few times. The rearrangement links TRBV2 to TRBJ1-5, with D hard to call. The V and J ends lost 5 bases and 5 bases respectively, with 4 bases between them. CDR1 and CDR2 (germline): SNHLY, FYNNEI. The CDR3 has 11 residues. The chain's CDR3 is CASSKDQPQHF. CDR3 nucleotide sequence: TGTGCCAGCAGTAAGGATCAGCCCCAGCATTTT.

The genes are TRBV7-9 and TRBJ2-2; 7 bases are a match to TRBD1. Trimming took 3 bases from V and 5 from J; bases not matched to a gene: 12. CDR3 size: 17 residues. CDR1 is SEHNR, CDR2 FQNEAQ, per germline (reference sequence). The CDR3 sequence is CASSLGIGGAGTGELFF. CDR3 nucleotides: TGTGCCAGCAGCTTGGGGATAGGGGGCGCAGGAACCGGGGAGCTGTTTTTT. The full variable domain, with the rest looked up from reference TRBV7-9 and TRBJ2-2, is DTGVSQNPRHKITKRGQNVTFRCDPISEHNRLYWYRQTLGQGPEFLTYFQNEAQLEKSRLLSDRFSAERPKGSFSTLEIQRTEQGDSAMYLCASSLGIGGAGTGELFFGEGSRLTVL.

The chain uses TRBV30 and TRBJ2-7; TRBD1 agrees at 7 bases. V trimming: 2 bases; J trimming: 9 bases; junction bases outside the gene matches: 16. The germline gives CDR1 GTSNPN, CDR2 SVGIG (reference sequence). This CDR3 is built from 15 residues. Here the CDR3 DNA reads TGTGCCTGGAGTCTTCCGGGACAGCGACTTAATGCGCAGTACTTC. Protein sequence: CAWSLPGQRLNAQYF.

The chain recombines TRBV10-2 with TRBJ1-1, with 8 bases aligning to TRBD1. Trimming removed 2 bases from V and 2 bases from J; junction bases left unmatched: 4. CDR1 is WSHSY, CDR2 SAAADI, per germline. CDR3 length: 15 residues. The CDR3 here is CASSETDRVNTEAFF. CDR3 nucleotide sequence: TGCGCCAGCAGTGAGACGGACAGGGTTAACACTGAAGCTTTCTTT.

This chain uses TRBV7-6 with TRBJ2-7; tentative D call: TRBD1 (6 bases). This CDR3 has 16 amino acids. The germline V and J ends were trimmed by 5 bases and 0 bases, with 17 bases remaining between them. Germline CDR1 reads SGHVS; CDR2 reads FNYEAQ. CDR3 sequence reads: CASSQYSGENSYEQYF. The CDR3 DNA is TGTGCCAGCAGCCAATACTCAGGGGAAAACTCCTACGAGCAGTACTTC.

The rearrangement uses TRBV7-9 and TRBJ2-5, with TRBD2 identical over 12 bases. The CDR3 runs 15 residues. J was trimmed by 4 bases and V by 3 bases; bases with no gene match: 3. CDR1 SEHNR and CDR2 FQNEAQ come from the germline V gene (reference sequence). CDR3 bases: TGTGCCAGCAGCTTGACTAGCGGGAGTGGAGAGACCCAGTACTTC. It codes for CASSLTSGSGETQYF.

The genes are TRBV11-2 and TRBJ2-7; 12 bases map to TRBD2. The CDR3 totals 14 residues. J was trimmed by 4 bases and V by 3 bases; bases with no gene match: 1. The germline CDR1 and CDR2 sequences are SGHAT and FQNNGV. CDR3 bases: TGTGCCAGCAGCTTGACTAGCGGGGGTTACGAGCAGTACTTC. Translation gives CASSLTSGGYEQYF.

The chain employs TRBV2 and TRBJ2-6; TRBD2 aligns across 13 bases. Germline CDR1 reads SNHLY; CDR2 reads FYNNEI. Trimming cost V 8 bases and J 5 bases; bases outside gene matches: 18. This CDR3 is built from 20 residues. CDR3 sequence reads: CASRSPRNMTSGRRANVLTF. The DNA for the CDR3 is TGTGCCAGCCGCTCTCCTCGGAATATGACTAGCGGGAGGCGGGCCAACGTCCTGACTTTC.

The CDR3 DNA reads as TGTGCCAGCTCACCAGGGATAGCGGGAGGAAGTGAGCAGTACTTC. It translates to CASSPGIAGGSEQYF. The chain has TRBV18 and TRBJ2-7; the match to TRBD2 covers 10 bases. Germline CDR1 and CDR2: KGHSH and LQKENI. The CDR3 has 15 amino acids. The V gene end was trimmed by 2 bases and the J gene end by 7 bases; junction bases not matched to a gene: 8.

The sample holds a few counts of this clone. V is TRBV28 and J is TRBJ2-2, with 7 bases identical to TRBD2. Germline lookup yields CDR1 MDHEN and CDR2 SYDVKM. The CDR3 has 14 amino acids. V shed 7 bases, J shed 3 bases, and the junction held 5 bases outside the gene matches. CDR3 coding DNA: TGTGCCAGCACGGCGGGAGCGGACACCGGGGAGCTGTTTTTT. Translating gives CASTAGADTGELFF.

The chain links TRBV7-2 to TRBJ2-1, with a possible D match to TRBD1 (6 bases). Germline-derived CDR1 and CDR2 are SGHTA and FQGNSA. The CDR3 length is 16 residues. Trimming stripped 5 bases from V and 1 base from J, with 15 bases between. The chain's CDR3 is CASSRQGQLSYNEQFF. The CDR3 coding sequence is TGTGCCAGCAGCCGCCAAGGACAGTTGTCCTACAATGAGCAGTTCTTC.